These 22 T cell receptor beta chains originate from one sample sequenced in a study of blood T cell repertoires in COVID-19. The method was immunoSEQ multiplex PCR; TCRdb's version includes in-frame clones alone and lacks a portion of them. The data contain 150,000 to 200,000 clones, approximately 75% of them singletons. Sequenced sample: peripheral blood. The receptors stem from a human donor in a cohort sampled during active COVID-19.

There are a few counts of this clone. The chain employs TRBV5-8 and TRBJ2-7, with 9 bases lining up with TRBD1. Germline V gene lookup returns CDR1 SGHTS and CDR2 YDEGEE. This CDR3 is 16 amino acids long. The ends lost 0 bases at V and 1 base at J; junction bases unmatched: 5. This CDR3 reads CASSLGQGVPSYEQYF. CDR3 sequence (DNA): TGTGCCAGCAGCTTGGGACAGGGGGTCCCTTCCTACGAGCAGTACTTC.

The chain combines TRBV11-3 with TRBJ1-1; D unresolved. Deletions cut 0 bases from V and 1 base from J, with 6 bases between. This CDR3 has 14 amino acids. Germline loops: CDR1 SGHNT, CDR2 YENEEA. CDR3 sequence reads: CASSLDSGNTEAFF. CDR3 in DNA: TGTGCCAGCAGCTTAGATTCGGGGAACACTGAAGCTTTCTTT.

The chain joins TRBV7-2 to TRBJ2-3; 8 bases map to TRBD2. V was pared by 5 bases and J by 0 bases, with 4 bases of the junction left unmatched. The length of the CDR3 is 15 residues. Germline-derived CDR1 and CDR2 are SGHTA and FQGNSA. The CDR3 sequence is CASSLQRGSTDTQYF. The CDR3 bases are TGTGCCAGCAGCCTACAGCGGGGGAGCACAGATACGCAGTATTTT.

The gene calls are TRBV12-5 and TRBJ2-5, with TRBD1 matching 8 bases. This CDR3 has 15 amino acids. Trimming at V came to 5 bases and at J to 5 bases, leaving 10 bases not matched to a gene. CDR1 LGHNT and CDR2 FRNRAP come from the germline V gene. CDR3 sequence reads: CASGGGQGRMETQYF. The CDR3 DNA reads as TGTGCTAGTGGTGGCGGACAGGGTCGGATGGAGACCCAGTACTTC.

V gene TRBV4-3 combines with J gene TRBJ1-1, with D unresolved. V was trimmed by 0 bases and J by 7 bases, leaving 9 bases between them. The CDR3 totals 13 residues. Germline CDR1 LGHNA, CDR2 YSLEER. The CDR3 sequence is CASSQDRGFEAFF. CDR3 nucleotide sequence: TGCGCCAGCAGCCAAGATCGGGGTTTTGAAGCTTTCTTT.

The gene calls are TRBV5-1 and TRBJ2-7; D is perhaps TRBD1 (6 bases). V gave up 2 bases and J gave up 5 bases, with 20 bases separating them. Germline CDR1 SGHRS, CDR2 YFSETQ. This CDR3 has 16 amino acids. This chain's CDR3 is CASSFGGTRGMNEQYF. DNA of the CDR3: TGCGCCAGCAGCTTTGGGGGAACAAGGGGGATGAACGAGCAGTACTTC.

This chain joins TRBV19 and TRBJ2-7; D is unresolved. The germline CDR1 and CDR2 sequences are LNHDA and SQIVND (reference sequence). V gave up 2 bases and J gave up 2 bases, with 13 bases separating them. The CDR3 runs 15 residues. The CDR3 loop reads CASSIQAVRTYEQYF. The CDR3 region has the DNA TGTGCCAGTAGTATACAGGCAGTCAGGACCTACGAGCAGTACTTC.

The genes are TRBV4-3 and TRBJ1-2, with D possibly TRBD1 on 6 matching bases. Trimming removed 4 bases from V and 4 bases from J, with 13 bases in between. The germline V gene has CDR1 LGHNA and CDR2 YSLEER. There are 14 residues in the CDR3. The CDR3: CASSPNLQGYGYTF. CDR3 DNA sequence: TGCGCCAGCAGCCCCAATCTACAGGGCTATGGCTACACCTTC.

This chain connects TRBV7-2 to TRBJ2-3, with 8 bases matching TRBD1. Germline V CDR1 and CDR2: SGHTA, FQGNSA. The CDR3 covers 19 residues. V gave up 1 base and J gave up 3 bases; unmatched junction bases: 15. The CDR3, as DNA: TGTGCCAGCAGCTTAGTACCTTTACAGGGGGGTTTGGTGACAGATACGCAGTATTTT. Its translation: CASSLVPLQGGLVTDTQYF.

The chain employs TRBV18 and TRBJ2-7; 11 bases line up with TRBD2. The germline V gene encodes CDR1 KGHSH and CDR2 LQKENI. Losses at the gene ends were 4 bases for V and 2 bases for J; bases not matched to a gene: 4. The CDR3 is made up of 15 amino acids. CDR3 sequence: CASSLQGLAAYEQYF. The CDR3, as DNA: TGTGCCAGCTCACTTCAGGGACTAGCGGCCTACGAGCAGTACTTC. Full variable domain (outside the CDR3, taken from reference TRBV18 and TRBJ2-7): NAGVMQNPRHLVRRRGQEARLRCSPMKGHSHVYWYRQLPEEGLKFMVYLQKENIIDESGMPKERFSAEFPKEGPSILRIQQVVRGDSAAYFCASSLQGLAAYEQYFGPGTRLTVT.

This chain links TRBV27 with TRBJ2-1; 8 bases line up with TRBD2. Per germline, CDR1 MNHEY and CDR2 SMNVEV (reference sequence). The CDR3 extends over 14 amino acids. With V trimmed by 2 bases and J by 7 bases, 4 bases remained unmatched. This chain's CDR3 is CASSLAGGGNEQFF. The CDR3 region has the DNA TGTGCCAGCAGTTTAGCGGGAGGAGGAAATGAGCAGTTCTTC.

V is TRBV6-9 and J is TRBJ1-1; 7 bases align to TRBD1. The V gene end was trimmed by 7 bases and the J gene end by 1 base; junction bases not matched to a gene: 9. The CDR3 has 15 amino acids. Germline CDR1 is MNHGY and CDR2 is SVAAGI. CDR3: CASTSRRQGNTEAFF. The CDR3 coding sequence is TGTGCCAGCACATCACGGCGACAGGGGAACACTGAAGCTTTCTTT.

The gene calls are TRBV4-1 and TRBJ2-3; a weak D match, TRBD2 (5 bases). The germline V gene has CDR1 MGHRA and CDR2 YSYEKL. V lost 0 bases and J lost 0, with 13 bases in between. The CDR3 covers 17 residues. For the CDR3, the DNA is TGCGCCAGCAGCCAAGAGCGGGTTATCTCTAGCACAGATACGCAGTATTTT. It translates to CASSQERVISSTDTQYF.

This chain uses TRBV7-2 with TRBJ1-1; D perhaps matches TRBD1 (5 bases). CDR1 and CDR2 from the germline V gene are SGHTA and FQGNSA. Trimming removed 5 bases from V and 4 bases from J, with 23 bases in between. CDR3 size: 17 residues. DNA of the CDR3: TGTGCCAGCAGCCCGGGCGGTGCGGGGATTGGGGGCACTGAAGCTTTCTTT. The encoded protein is CASSPGGAGIGGTEAFF.

This clone has ten or more counts. This chain connects TRBV19 to TRBJ2-5; 11 nucleotides agree with TRBD1. The germline V gene has CDR1 LNHDA and CDR2 SQIVND (reference sequence). J was trimmed by 5 bases and V by 5 bases; bases with no gene match: 10. The CDR3 length is 16 residues. CDR3 in amino acids: CASSAGTGGLRETQYF. As DNA, the CDR3 is TGTGCCAGTAGTGCCGGGACAGGGGGTTTAAGGGAGACCCAGTACTTC.

The V call is TRBV29-1, the J call TRBJ2-5; 10 bases map to TRBD1. The V segment lost 6 bases and the J segment 0 bases; nucleotides outside the gene matches: 13. The CDR3 sequence is 17 residues long. Germline V gives CDR1 SQVTM, CDR2 ANQGSEA. Here the CDR3 reads CSVSPGTGDPYQETQYF. The DNA for the CDR3 is TGCAGCGTATCCCCCGGGACAGGGGACCCGTACCAAGAGACCCAGTACTTC.

This chain connects TRBV19 to TRBJ1-1; D remains ambiguous. Germline V gene sequence: CDR1 LNHDA, CDR2 SQIVND (reference sequence). This CDR3 contains 10 residues. Trimming stripped 8 bases from V and 7 bases from J, with 8 bases between. CDR3 region: CASGRIEAFF. The CDR3 DNA is TGTGCCAGTGGGCGTATTGAAGCTTTCTTT. Using reference TRBV19 and TRBJ1-1 for the parts outside the CDR3, the full variable domain is DGGITQSPKYLFRKEGQNVTLSCEQNLNHDAMYWYRQDPGQGLRLIYYSQIVNDFQKGDIAEGYSVSREKKESFPLTVTSAQKNPTAFYLCASGRIEAFFGQGTRLTVV.

The J gene is TRBJ2-1, the V gene TRBV9; tentative D call: TRBD2 (5 bases). Germline lookup yields CDR1 SGDLS and CDR2 YYNGEE. The CDR3 contains 13 residues. Trimming pared 4 bases from V and 10 bases from J, leaving 15 bases between. This chain's CDR3 is CASSPEGLGEQFF. The CDR3 DNA reads TGTGCCAGCAGCCCCGAGGGCCTGGGGGAGCAGTTCTTC.

The chain joins TRBV5-5 to TRBJ1-4, with a possible D match to TRBD1 (6 bases). This CDR3 is built from 14 residues. Germline CDR1 reads SGHKS; CDR2 reads YYEKEE (reference sequence). Trimming cost V 1 base and J 7 bases, with 11 bases left between them. CDR3 sequence (DNA): TGTGCCAGCAGCTTGACAGGGTTGATTGAAAAACTGTTTTTT. Its translation is CASSLTGLIEKLFF.

DNA of the CDR3: TGTGCCAGCAGGAACGGACCAGGGGAGCAGTACTTC. The encoded protein is CASRNGPGEQYF. The J gene is TRBJ2-7, the V gene TRBV11-3; maybe TRBD1 (5 bases). Germline V gene sequence: CDR1 SGHNT, CDR2 YENEEA. The V end was cut by 6 bases, the J end by 7 bases, with 13 bases between. CDR3 size: 12 residues.

This clone was detected only once. The V call is TRBV7-2, the J call TRBJ2-1, with 10 bases fitting TRBD2. CDR1 is SGHTA and CDR2 is FQGNSA in the germline V gene. The CDR3 covers 15 residues. Trimming cost V 4 bases and J 7 bases; bases outside gene matches: 7. The CDR3 sequence: CASSYTSGILNEQFF. The CDR3 coding sequence is TGTGCCAGCAGCTACACTAGCGGGATTTTGAATGAGCAGTTCTTC.

In this sample, this clone turned up once. The rearrangement uses TRBV10-2 and TRBJ2-7; 8 positions agree with TRBD1. V gave up 7 bases and J gave up 2 bases; unmatched junction bases: 7. This CDR3 has 14 amino acids. Germline lookup yields CDR1 WSHSY and CDR2 SAAADI. The CDR3 sequence is CASIFDRGAYEQYF. The CDR3 nucleotides read TGCGCCAGCATCTTCGACAGGGGAGCCTACGAGCAGTACTTC.